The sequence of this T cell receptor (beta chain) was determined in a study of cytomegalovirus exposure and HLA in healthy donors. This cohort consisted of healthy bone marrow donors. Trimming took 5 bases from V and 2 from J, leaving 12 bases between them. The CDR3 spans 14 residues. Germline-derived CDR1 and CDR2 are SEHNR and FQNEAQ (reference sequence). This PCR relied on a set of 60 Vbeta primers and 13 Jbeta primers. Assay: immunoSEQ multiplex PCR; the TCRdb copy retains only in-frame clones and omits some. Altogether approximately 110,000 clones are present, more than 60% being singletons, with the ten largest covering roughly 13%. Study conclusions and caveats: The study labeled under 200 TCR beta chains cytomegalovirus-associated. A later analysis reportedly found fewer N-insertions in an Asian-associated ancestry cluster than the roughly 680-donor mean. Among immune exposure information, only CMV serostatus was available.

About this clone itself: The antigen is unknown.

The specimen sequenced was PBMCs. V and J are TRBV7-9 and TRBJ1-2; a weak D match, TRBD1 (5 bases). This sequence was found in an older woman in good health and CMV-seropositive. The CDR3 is CASSLSGANYGYTF. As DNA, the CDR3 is TGTGCCAGCAGCCTAAGCGGGGCCAACTATGGCTACACCTTC. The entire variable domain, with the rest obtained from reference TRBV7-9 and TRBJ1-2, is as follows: DTGVSQNPRHKITKRGQNVTFRCDPISEHNRLYWYRQTLGQGPEFLTYFQNEAQLEKSRLLSDRFSAERPKGSFSTLEIQRTEQGDSAMYLCASSLSGANYGYTFGSGTRLTVV.